These T cell receptor beta chains were read from a single sample in a study of T cells in Graves' hyperthyroidism and ophthalmopathy. Via MiXCR, TCRdb re-called the multiplex PCR reads, giving one row per CDR3 protein. In the table there are some 98,000 distinct CDR3 sequences, approximately 40% of which are singletons. Material for sequencing was peripheral blood or thyroid tissue (not recorded which). These receptor sequences come from a woman under 40 with Graves' hyperthyroidism. The CDR3 runs from the conserved cysteine through the conserved F or W. Each record gives: V gene, CDR3 length, J gene, D gene, clone size, CDR3 protein, CDR3 DNA. The D gene is left open where the match is weak. Not all rows give a size; the values are once, few, many and, for expanded clones, a class.

v_gene: TRBV27
len: 13
j_gene: TRBJ1-1
d_gene: -
abundance: many
CDR3aa: CASSLSIATGPFF
CDR3nt: TGTGCCAGCAGTTTATCGATTGCGACAGGACCTTTCTTT

v_gene: TRBV7-9
len: 14
j_gene: TRBJ2-5
d_gene: -
abundance: -
CDR3aa: CVSSSCGGGYAQYF
CDR3nt: TGTGTCAGCAGCTCTTGCGGTGGCGGGTACGCCCAGTACTTC

v_gene: TRBV12-3/TRBV12-4
len: 13
j_gene: TRBJ2-5
d_gene: TRBD1
abundance: -
CDR3aa: CASSPTGQETQYF
CDR3nt: TGTGCCAGCAGTCCGACAGGGCAAGAGACCCAGTACTTC

v_gene: TRBV9
len: 15
j_gene: TRBJ1-2
d_gene: TRBD1
abundance: -
CDR3aa: CASSLTGTGYYGYTF
CDR3nt: TGTGCCAGCAGCCTAACCGGGACAGGTTACTATGGCTACACCTTC

v_gene: TRBV9
len: 15
j_gene: TRBJ2-5
d_gene: TRBD1
abundance: many
CDR3aa: CASSFAGTGEETQYF
CDR3nt: TGTGCCAGCAGCTTCGCCGGGACAGGGGAAGAGACCCAGTACTTC

v_gene: TRBV9
len: 15
j_gene: TRBJ2-3
d_gene: TRBD2
abundance: many
CDR3aa: CASSVVVAGGDTQYF
CDR3nt: TGTGCCAGCAGCGTCGTTGTAGCGGGAGGAGATACGCAGTATTTT

v_gene: TRBV7-9
len: 14
j_gene: TRBJ1-1
d_gene: -
abundance: medium-sized
CDR3aa: CASSPPYKNTEAFF
CDR3nt: TGTGCCAGCAGCCCGCCCTACAAGAACACTGAAGCTTTCTTT

v_gene: TRBV7-9
len: 13
j_gene: TRBJ1-1
d_gene: -
abundance: many
CDR3aa: CASSSLVAPEAFF
CDR3nt: TGTGCCAGCAGCTCCCTGGTCGCGCCCGAAGCTTTCTTT

v_gene: TRBV20-1
len: 13
j_gene: TRBJ2-7
d_gene: -
abundance: many
CDR3aa: CSARGGPGGGQYF
CDR3nt: TGCAGTGCTAGAGGAGGGCCAGGAGGTGGGCAGTACTTC

v_gene: TRBV7-9
len: 14
j_gene: TRBJ2-7
d_gene: -
abundance: many
CDR3aa: CASSRRQTSYEQYF
CDR3nt: TGTGCCAGCAGCCGCCGACAGACTTCCTACGAGCAGTACTTC

v_gene: TRBV10-3
len: 13
j_gene: TRBJ1-2
d_gene: TRBD1
abundance: -
CDR3aa: CAISAGQGASYTF
CDR3nt: TGTGCCATCAGCGCGGGACAGGGGGCCAGCTACACCTTC

v_gene: TRBV19
len: 14
j_gene: TRBJ1-1
d_gene: -
abundance: many
CDR3aa: CASTLGASNTEAFF
CDR3nt: TGTGCCAGTACCCTTGGGGCCTCAAACACTGAAGCTTTCTTT

v_gene: TRBV4-1
len: 17
j_gene: TRBJ2-5
d_gene: TRBD2
abundance: many
CDR3aa: CASSQEWGSGRLETQYF
CDR3nt: TGCGCCAGCAGCCAAGAGTGGGGTAGCGGGAGGTTGGAGACCCAGTACTTC

v_gene: TRBV12-3/TRBV12-4
len: 14
j_gene: TRBJ1-6
d_gene: -
abundance: -
CDR3aa: CASTSTGPNSPLHF
CDR3nt: TGTGCCAGCACCTCAACGGGACCGAATTCACCCCTCCACTTT

v_gene: TRBV10-3
len: 16
j_gene: TRBJ1-5
d_gene: -
abundance: -
CDR3aa: CAISEALLGDDQSQHF
CDR3nt: TGTGCCATCAGTGAGGCCCTGCTGGGGGACGATCAGTCCCAGCATTTT

v_gene: TRBV24-1
len: 14
j_gene: TRBJ2-2
d_gene: TRBD1
abundance: many
CDR3aa: CATSHRGRTGELFF
CDR3nt: TGTGCCACGTCCCACAGGGGAAGGACCGGGGAGCTGTTTTTT

v_gene: TRBV2
len: 13
j_gene: TRBJ2-7
d_gene: TRBD2
abundance: many
CDR3aa: CASMGGVWGEQYF
CDR3nt: TGTGCCAGCATGGGAGGGGTCTGGGGCGAGCAGTACTTC

v_gene: TRBV3-1
len: 15
j_gene: TRBJ1-4
d_gene: -
abundance: many
CDR3aa: CASSQVEGDNEKLFF
CDR3nt: TGTGCCAGCAGCCAAGTTGAGGGGGACAATGAAAAACTGTTTTTT

v_gene: TRBV20-1
len: 16
j_gene: TRBJ2-7
d_gene: -
abundance: many
CDR3aa: CSARVPGKKLIYEQYF
CDR3nt: TGCAGTGCTAGAGTGCCAGGAAAGAAGCTCATCTACGAGCAGTACTTC

v_gene: TRBV24-1
len: 13
j_gene: TRBJ2-7
d_gene: -
abundance: -
CDR3aa: CATSDSDSYEQYF
CDR3nt: TGTGCCACCAGTGATTCGGACAGCTACGAGCAGTACTTC

v_gene: TRBV12-3/TRBV12-4
len: 12
j_gene: TRBJ2-7
d_gene: -
abundance: many
CDR3aa: CASSFPGLEQYF
CDR3nt: TGTGCCAGCAGTTTCCCGGGTCTGGAGCAGTACTTC

v_gene: TRBV28
len: 15
j_gene: TRBJ2-7
d_gene: TRBD2
abundance: many
CDR3aa: CASSSASSGTYEQYF
CDR3nt: TGTGCCAGCAGCTCCGCTTCTAGCGGCACCTACGAGCAGTACTTC

v_gene: TRBV19
len: 15
j_gene: TRBJ1-5
d_gene: -
abundance: many
CDR3aa: CASTRGTSGNQPQHF
CDR3nt: TGTGCCAGCACGCGGGGGACCTCGGGAAATCAGCCCCAGCATTTT

v_gene: TRBV6-1
len: 13
j_gene: TRBJ2-5
d_gene: -
abundance: many
CDR3aa: CASSEGVRETQYF
CDR3nt: TGTGCCAGCAGTGAGGGCGTTCGAGAGACCCAGTACTTC

v_gene: TRBV6-6
len: 13
j_gene: TRBJ1-4
d_gene: -
abundance: many
CDR3aa: CASSYAGNEKLFF
CDR3nt: TGTGCCAGCAGTTACGCAGGAAATGAAAAACTGTTTTTT

v_gene: TRBV2
len: 13
j_gene: TRBJ2-2
d_gene: TRBD1
abundance: many
CDR3aa: CASSSGGSGELFF
CDR3nt: TGTGCCAGCAGCTCAGGGGGCTCCGGGGAGCTGTTTTTT

v_gene: TRBV7-9
len: 15
j_gene: TRBJ1-2
d_gene: TRBD1
abundance: -
CDR3aa: CASSRLSDRGAGYTF
CDR3nt: TGTGCCAGCAGCAGACTTTCGGACAGGGGGGCTGGCTACACCTTC

v_gene: TRBV7-2
len: 13
j_gene: TRBJ1-2
d_gene: TRBD1
abundance: -
CDR3aa: CASSAGQGSGYTF
CDR3nt: TGTGCCAGCAGCGCCGGACAGGGCAGTGGCTACACCTTC

v_gene: TRBV20-1
len: 14
j_gene: TRBJ2-2
d_gene: TRBD2
abundance: many
CDR3aa: CSAPPAGLTGELFF
CDR3nt: TGCAGTGCTCCCCCAGCGGGGCTCACCGGGGAGCTGTTTTTT

v_gene: TRBV2
len: 15
j_gene: TRBJ2-7
d_gene: TRBD2
abundance: -
CDR3aa: CASSGTSGFFYEQYF
CDR3nt: TGTGCCAGCAGTGGGACTAGCGGGTTTTTCTACGAGCAGTACTTC

v_gene: TRBV7-6
len: 13
j_gene: TRBJ1-3
d_gene: TRBD1
abundance: many
CDR3aa: CASSFSTGNTIYF
CDR3nt: TGTGCCAGCAGCTTCTCGACAGGGAACACCATATATTTT

v_gene: TRBV5-1
len: 16
j_gene: TRBJ2-3
d_gene: -
abundance: few
CDR3aa: CASSHDRLISTDTQYF
CDR3nt: TGCGCCAGCAGCCACGACCGGCTTATTAGCACAGATACGCAGTATTTT